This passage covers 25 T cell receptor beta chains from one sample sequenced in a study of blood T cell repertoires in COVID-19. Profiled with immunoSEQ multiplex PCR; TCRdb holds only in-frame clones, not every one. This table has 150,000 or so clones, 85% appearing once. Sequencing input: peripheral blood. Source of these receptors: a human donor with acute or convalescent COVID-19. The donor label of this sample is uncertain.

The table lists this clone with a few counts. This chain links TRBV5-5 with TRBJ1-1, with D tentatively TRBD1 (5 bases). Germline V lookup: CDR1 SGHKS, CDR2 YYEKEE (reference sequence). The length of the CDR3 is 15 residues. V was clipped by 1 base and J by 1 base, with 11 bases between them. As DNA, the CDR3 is TGTGCCAGCAGCTTGACAGGAGCCGCGAACACTGAAGCTTTCTTT. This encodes CASSLTGAANTEAFF.

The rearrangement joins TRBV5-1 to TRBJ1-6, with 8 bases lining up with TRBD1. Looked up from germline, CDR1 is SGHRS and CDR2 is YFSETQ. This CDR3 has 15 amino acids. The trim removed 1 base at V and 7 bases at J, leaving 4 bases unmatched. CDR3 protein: CASSLTGGENSPLHF. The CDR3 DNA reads TGCGCCAGCAGCTTGACAGGGGGGGAGAATTCACCCCTCCACTTT. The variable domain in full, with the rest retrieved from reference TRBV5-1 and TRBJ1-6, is KAGVTQTPRYLIKTRGQQVTLSCSPISGHRSVSWYQQTPGQGLQFLFEYFSETQRNKGNFPGRFSGRQFSNSRSEMNVSTLELGDSALYLCASSLTGGENSPLHFGNGTRLTVT.

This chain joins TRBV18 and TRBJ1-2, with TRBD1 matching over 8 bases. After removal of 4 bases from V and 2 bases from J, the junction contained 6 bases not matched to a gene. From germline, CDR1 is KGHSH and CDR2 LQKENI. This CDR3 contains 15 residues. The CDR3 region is CASSLDRGANYGYTF. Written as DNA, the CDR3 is TGTGCCAGCTCACTCGACAGGGGAGCGAACTATGGCTACACCTTC.

The CDR3 DNA reads TGTGCCAGCAGTGCGGTCTACGAGCAGTACTTC. Amino acids: CASSAVYEQYF. The rearrangement uses TRBV2 and TRBJ2-7, with D unresolved. The CDR3 covers 11 residues. V lost 4 bases, J lost 3 bases, and 4 bases lay in between. Germline values: CDR1 SNHLY, CDR2 FYNNEI. The variable domain in full, completed from reference TRBV2 and TRBJ2-7, reads EPEVTQTPSHQVTQMGQEVILRCVPISNHLYFYWYRQILGQKVEFLVSFYNNEISEKSEIFDDQFSVERPDGSNFTLKIRSTKLEDSAMYFCASSAVYEQYFGPGTRLTVT.

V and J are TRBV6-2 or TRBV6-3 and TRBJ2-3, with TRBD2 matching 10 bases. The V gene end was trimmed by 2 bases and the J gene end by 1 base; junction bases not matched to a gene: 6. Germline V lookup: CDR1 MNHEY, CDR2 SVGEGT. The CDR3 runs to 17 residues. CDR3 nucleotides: TGTGCCAGCAGTTACCAGACTAGCGGGCTACGCACAGATACGCAGTATTTT. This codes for CASSYQTSGLRTDTQYF.

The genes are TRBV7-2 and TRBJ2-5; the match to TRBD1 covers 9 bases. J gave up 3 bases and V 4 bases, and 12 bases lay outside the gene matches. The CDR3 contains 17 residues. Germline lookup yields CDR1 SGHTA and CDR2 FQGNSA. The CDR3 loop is CASSSRDRATQKETQYF. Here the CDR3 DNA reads TGTGCCAGCAGCTCCCGGGACAGGGCCACCCAAAAAGAGACCCAGTACTTC.

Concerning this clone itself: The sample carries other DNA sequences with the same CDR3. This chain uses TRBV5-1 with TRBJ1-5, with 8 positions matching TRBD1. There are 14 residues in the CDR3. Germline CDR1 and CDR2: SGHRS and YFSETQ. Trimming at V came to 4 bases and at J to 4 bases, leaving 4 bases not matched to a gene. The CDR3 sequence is CASSIGQGNQPQHF. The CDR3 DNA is TGCGCCAGCAGCATAGGACAGGGAAATCAGCCCCAGCATTTT. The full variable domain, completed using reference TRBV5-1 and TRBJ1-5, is KAGVTQTPRYLIKTRGQQVTLSCSPISGHRSVSWYQQTPGQGLQFLFEYFSETQRNKGNFPGRFSGRQFSNSRSEMNVSTLELGDSALYLCASSIGQGNQPQHFGDGTRLSIL.

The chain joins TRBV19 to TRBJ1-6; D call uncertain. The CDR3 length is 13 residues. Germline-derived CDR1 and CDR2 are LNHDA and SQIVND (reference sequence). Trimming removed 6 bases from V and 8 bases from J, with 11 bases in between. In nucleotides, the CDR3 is TGTGCCAGTAGAAAGCTCCCTGATTCACCCCTCCACTTT. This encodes CASRKLPDSPLHF.

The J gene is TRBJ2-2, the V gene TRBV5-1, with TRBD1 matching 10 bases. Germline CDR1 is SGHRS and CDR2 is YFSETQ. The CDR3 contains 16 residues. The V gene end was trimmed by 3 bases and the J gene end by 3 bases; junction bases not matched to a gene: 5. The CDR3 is CASSSGQGPYTGELFF. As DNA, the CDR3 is TGCGCCAGCAGCTCGGGACAGGGGCCCTACACCGGGGAGCTGTTTTTT.

The CDR3 spells CASSQLGTREQFF. In nucleotides, the CDR3 is TGTGCCAGCAGCCAATTGGGGACTAGGGAGCAGTTCTTC. The chain joins TRBV4-2 to TRBJ2-1; 8 bases match TRBD2. After removal of 2 bases from V and 10 bases from J, the junction contained 4 bases not matched to a gene. Germline CDR1 LGHNA, CDR2 YNFKEQ. The CDR3 covers 13 residues.

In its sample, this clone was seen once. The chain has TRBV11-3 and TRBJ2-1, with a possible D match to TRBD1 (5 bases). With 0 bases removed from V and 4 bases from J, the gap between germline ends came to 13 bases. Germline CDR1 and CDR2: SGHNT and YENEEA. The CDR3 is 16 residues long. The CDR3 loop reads CASSLEGALVYNEQFF. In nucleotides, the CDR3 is TGTGCCAGCAGCTTAGAAGGGGCCCTGGTTTACAATGAGCAGTTCTTC.

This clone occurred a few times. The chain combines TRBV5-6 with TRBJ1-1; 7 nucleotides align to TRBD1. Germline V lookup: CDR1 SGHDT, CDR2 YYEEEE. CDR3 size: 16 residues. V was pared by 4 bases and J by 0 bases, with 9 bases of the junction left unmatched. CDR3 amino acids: CASSVRRTGMNTEAFF. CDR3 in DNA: TGTGCCAGCAGCGTGCGCCGGACAGGAATGAACACTGAAGCTTTCTTT.

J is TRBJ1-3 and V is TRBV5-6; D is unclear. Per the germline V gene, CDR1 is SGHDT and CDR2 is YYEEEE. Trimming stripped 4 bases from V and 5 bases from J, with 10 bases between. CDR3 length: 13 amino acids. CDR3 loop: CASSRDRRNTIYF. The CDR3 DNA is TGTGCCAGCAGCCGAGATCGCAGAAACACCATATATTTT.

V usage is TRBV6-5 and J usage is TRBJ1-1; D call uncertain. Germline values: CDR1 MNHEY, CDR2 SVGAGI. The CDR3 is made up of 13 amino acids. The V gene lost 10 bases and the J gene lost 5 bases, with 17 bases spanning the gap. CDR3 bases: TGTGCCACCAGCTGGGCGATAAGGACTGAAGCTTTCTTT. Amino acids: CATSWAIRTEAFF.

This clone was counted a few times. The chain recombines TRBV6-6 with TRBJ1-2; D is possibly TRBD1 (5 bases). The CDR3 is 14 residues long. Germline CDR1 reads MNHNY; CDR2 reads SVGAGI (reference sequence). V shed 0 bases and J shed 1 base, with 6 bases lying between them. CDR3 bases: TGTGCCAGCAGTTACTCCGGACATAACTATGGCTACACCTTC. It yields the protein CASSYSGHNYGYTF.

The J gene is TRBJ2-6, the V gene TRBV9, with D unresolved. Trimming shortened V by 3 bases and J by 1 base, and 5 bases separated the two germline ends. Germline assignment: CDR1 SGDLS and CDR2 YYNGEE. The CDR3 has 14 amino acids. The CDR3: CASSAVSGANVLTF. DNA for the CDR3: TGTGCCAGCAGCGCGGTTTCTGGGGCCAACGTCCTGACTTTC.

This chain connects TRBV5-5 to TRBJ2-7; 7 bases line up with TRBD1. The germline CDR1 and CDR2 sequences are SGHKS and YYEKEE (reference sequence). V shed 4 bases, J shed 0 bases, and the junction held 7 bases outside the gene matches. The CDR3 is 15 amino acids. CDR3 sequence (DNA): TGTGCCAGCAGCCCTAAGGGACAGTACTCCTACGAGCAGTACTTC. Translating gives CASSPKGQYSYEQYF.

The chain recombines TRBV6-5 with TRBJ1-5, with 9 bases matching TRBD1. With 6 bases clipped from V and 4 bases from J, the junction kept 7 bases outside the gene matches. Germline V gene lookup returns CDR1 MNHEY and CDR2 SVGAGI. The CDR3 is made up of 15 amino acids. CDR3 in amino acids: CASSRDREKNQPQHF. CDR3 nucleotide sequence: TGTGCCAGCAGCAGGGACAGGGAAAAGAATCAGCCCCAGCATTTT.

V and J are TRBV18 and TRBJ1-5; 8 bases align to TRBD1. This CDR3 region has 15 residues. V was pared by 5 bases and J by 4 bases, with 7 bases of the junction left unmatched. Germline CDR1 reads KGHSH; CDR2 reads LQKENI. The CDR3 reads CASSRTGRGNQPQHF. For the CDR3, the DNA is TGTGCCAGCTCAAGGACAGGGCGAGGGAATCAGCCCCAGCATTTT.

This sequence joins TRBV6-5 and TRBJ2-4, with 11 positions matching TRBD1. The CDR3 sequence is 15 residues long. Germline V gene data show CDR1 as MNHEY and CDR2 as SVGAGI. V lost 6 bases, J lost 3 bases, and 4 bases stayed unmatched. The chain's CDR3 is CASSRTGGDKNIQYF. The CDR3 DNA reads TGTGCCAGCAGCAGGACAGGGGGCGACAAAAACATTCAGTACTTC.

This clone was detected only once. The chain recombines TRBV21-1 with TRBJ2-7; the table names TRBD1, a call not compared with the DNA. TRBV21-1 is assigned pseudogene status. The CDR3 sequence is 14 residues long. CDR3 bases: TGTGCCAGCAGCTTCCGGGACAGGGTGTACGAGCAGTACTTC. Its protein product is CASSFRDRVYEQYF.

CDR3 coding DNA: TGTGCCAGCGCGACAGCCGGAAACACCATATATTTT. This translates into CASATAGNTIYF. This chain uses TRBV12-3 or TRBV12-4 with TRBJ1-3, with D tentatively TRBD1 (5 bases). The CDR3 is 12 residues long. Trimming took off 8 bases at V and 4 bases at J, with 9 bases between the two ends.

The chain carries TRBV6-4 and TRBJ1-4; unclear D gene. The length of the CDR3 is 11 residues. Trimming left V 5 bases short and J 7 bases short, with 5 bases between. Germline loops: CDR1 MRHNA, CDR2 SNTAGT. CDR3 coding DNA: TGTGCCAGCAGTAACGGTGAAAAACTGTTTTTT. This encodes CASSNGEKLFF.

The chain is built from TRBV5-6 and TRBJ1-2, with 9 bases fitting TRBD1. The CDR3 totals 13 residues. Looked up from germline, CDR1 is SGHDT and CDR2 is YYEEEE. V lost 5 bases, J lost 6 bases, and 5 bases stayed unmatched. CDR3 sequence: CASRPGTGNGYTF. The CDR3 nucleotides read TGTGCCAGCAGACCCGGGACAGGGAATGGCTACACCTTC. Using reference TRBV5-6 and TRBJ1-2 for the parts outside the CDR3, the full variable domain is DAGVTQSPTHLIKTRGQQVTLRCSPKSGHDTVSWYQQALGQGPQFIFQYYEEEERQRGNFPDRFSGHQFPNYSSELNVNALLLGDSALYLCASRPGTGNGYTFGSGTRLTVV.

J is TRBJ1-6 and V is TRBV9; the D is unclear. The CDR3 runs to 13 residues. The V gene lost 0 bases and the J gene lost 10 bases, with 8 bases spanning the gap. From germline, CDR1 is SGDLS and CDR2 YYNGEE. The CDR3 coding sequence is TGTGCCAGCAGCGTAGAGGCGAGGTCACCCCTCCACTTT. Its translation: CASSVEARSPLHF. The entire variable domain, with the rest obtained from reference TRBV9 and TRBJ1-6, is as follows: DSGVTQTPKHLITATGQRVTLRCSPRSGDLSVYWYQQSLDQGLQFLIQYYNGEERAKGNILERFSAQQFPDLHSELNLSSLELGDSALYFCASSVEARSPLHFGNGTRLTVT.